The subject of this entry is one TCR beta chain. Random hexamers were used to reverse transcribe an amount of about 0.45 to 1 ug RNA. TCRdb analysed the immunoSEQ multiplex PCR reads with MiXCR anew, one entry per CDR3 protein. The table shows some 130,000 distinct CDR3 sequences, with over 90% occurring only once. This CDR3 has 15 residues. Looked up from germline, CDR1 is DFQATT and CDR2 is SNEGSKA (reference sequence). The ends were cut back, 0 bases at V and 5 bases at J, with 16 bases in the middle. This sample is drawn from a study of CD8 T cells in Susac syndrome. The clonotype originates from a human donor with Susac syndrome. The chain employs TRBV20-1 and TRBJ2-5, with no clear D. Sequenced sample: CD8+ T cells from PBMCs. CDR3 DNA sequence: TGCAGTGCTAGAGATCCCGTCTCTAGTACGGAGACCCAGTACTTC. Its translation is CSARDPVSSTETQYF.